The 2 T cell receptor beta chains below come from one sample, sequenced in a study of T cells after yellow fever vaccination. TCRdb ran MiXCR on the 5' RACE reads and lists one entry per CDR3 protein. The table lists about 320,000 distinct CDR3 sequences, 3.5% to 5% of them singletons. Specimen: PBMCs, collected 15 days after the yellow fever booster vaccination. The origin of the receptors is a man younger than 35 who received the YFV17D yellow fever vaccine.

The CDR3, as DNA: TGTGCCAGCAGCCCCTGGACAGGACTTGGGAATTCACCCCTCCACTTT. It specifies CASSPWTGLGNSPLHF. The rearrangement uses TRBV7-9 and TRBJ1-6; 7 bases fit TRBD1. The J segment lost 7 bases and the V segment lost 5 bases, leaving 11 bases of the junction unmatched. The CDR3 has 16 residues. Germline V lookup: CDR1 SEHNR, CDR2 FQNEAQ (reference sequence).

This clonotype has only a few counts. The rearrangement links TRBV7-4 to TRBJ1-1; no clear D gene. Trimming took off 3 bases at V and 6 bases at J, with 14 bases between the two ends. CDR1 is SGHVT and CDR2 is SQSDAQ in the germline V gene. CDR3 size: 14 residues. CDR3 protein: CASSFTHHLPEAFF. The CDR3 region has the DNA TGTGCCAGCAGCTTCACTCACCACTTACCTGAAGCTTTCTTT. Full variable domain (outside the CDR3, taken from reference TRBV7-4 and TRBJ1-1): GAGVSQSPRYKVAKRGRDVALRCDSISGHVTLYWYRQTLGQGSEVLTYSQSDAQRDKSGRPSGRFSAERPERSVSTLKIQRTEQGDSAVYLCASSFTHHLPEAFFGQGTRLTVV.